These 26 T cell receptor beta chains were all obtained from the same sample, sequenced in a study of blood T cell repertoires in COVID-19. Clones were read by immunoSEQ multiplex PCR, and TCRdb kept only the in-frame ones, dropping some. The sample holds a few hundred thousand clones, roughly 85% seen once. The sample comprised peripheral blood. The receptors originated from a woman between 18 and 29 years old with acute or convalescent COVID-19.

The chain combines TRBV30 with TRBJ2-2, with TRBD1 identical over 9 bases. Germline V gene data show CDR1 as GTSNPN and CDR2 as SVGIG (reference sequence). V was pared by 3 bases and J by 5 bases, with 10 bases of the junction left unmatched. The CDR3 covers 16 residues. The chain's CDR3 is CAWRGRDRALTGELFF. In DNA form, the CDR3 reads TGTGCCTGGAGGGGCCGGGACAGGGCCCTAACCGGGGAGCTGTTTTTT. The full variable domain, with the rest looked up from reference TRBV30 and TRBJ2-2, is SQTIHQWPATLVQPVGSPLSLECTVEGTSNPNLYWYRQAAGRGLQLLFYSVGIGQISSEVPQNLSASRPQDRQFILSSKKLLLSDSGFYLCAWRGRDRALTGELFFGEGSRLTVL.

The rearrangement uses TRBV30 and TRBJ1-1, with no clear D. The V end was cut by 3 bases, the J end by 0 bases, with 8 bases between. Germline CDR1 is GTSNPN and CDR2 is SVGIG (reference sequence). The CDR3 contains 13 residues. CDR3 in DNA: TGTGCCTGGAGCGAAACAGTGAACACTGAAGCTTTCTTT. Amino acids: CAWSETVNTEAFF.

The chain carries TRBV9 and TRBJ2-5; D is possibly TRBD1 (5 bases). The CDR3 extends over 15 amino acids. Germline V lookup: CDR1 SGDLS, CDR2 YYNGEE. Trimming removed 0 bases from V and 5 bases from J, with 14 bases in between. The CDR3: CASSVAQGVVETQYF. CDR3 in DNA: TGTGCCAGCAGCGTAGCTCAGGGTGTCGTGGAGACCCAGTACTTC. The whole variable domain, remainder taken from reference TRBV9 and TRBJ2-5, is DSGVTQTPKHLITATGQRVTLRCSPRSGDLSVYWYQQSLDQGLQFLIQYYNGEERAKGNILERFSAQQFPDLHSELNLSSLELGDSALYFCASSVAQGVVETQYFGPGTRLLVL.

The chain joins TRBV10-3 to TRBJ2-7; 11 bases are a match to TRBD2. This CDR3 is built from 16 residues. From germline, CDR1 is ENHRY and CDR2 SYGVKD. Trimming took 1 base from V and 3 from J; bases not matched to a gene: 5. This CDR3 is CAISEYGTSGHYEQYF. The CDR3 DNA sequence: TGTGCCATCAGTGAGTACGGGACTAGCGGCCACTACGAGCAGTACTTC.

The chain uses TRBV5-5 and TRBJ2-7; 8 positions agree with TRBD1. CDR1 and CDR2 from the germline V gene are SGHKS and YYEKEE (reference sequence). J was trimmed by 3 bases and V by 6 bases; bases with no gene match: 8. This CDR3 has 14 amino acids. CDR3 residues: CASTPDRGVYEQYF. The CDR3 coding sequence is TGTGCCAGCACCCCCGACAGGGGTGTCTACGAGCAGTACTTC.

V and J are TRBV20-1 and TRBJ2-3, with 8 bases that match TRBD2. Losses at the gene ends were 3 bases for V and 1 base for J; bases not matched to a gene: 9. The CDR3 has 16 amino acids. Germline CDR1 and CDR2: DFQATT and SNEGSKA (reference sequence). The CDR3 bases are TGCAGTGCTAGTGGAGACAGGCGGGGGGGCACAGATACGCAGTATTTT. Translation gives CSASGDRRGGTDTQYF.

The CDR3 here is CASSLAGGGGQGPYEQYF. In DNA, the CDR3 is TGTGCCAGCAGCTTAGCAGGGGGTGGGGGACAGGGACCCTACGAGCAGTACTTC. The chain recombines TRBV7-6 with TRBJ2-7; 9 bases are a match to TRBD1. The V and J ends lost 0 bases and 2 bases, in that order; junction bases with no gene match: 11. The CDR3 spans 18 residues. Germline-derived CDR1 and CDR2 are SGHVS and FNYEAQ.

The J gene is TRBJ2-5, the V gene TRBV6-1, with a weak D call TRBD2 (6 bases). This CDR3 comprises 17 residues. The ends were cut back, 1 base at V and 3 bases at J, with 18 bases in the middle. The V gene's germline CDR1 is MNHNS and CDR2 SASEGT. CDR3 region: CASSEEIGLAWKETQYF. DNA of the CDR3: TGTGCCAGCAGTGAAGAGATAGGGCTAGCGTGGAAAGAGACCCAGTACTTC.

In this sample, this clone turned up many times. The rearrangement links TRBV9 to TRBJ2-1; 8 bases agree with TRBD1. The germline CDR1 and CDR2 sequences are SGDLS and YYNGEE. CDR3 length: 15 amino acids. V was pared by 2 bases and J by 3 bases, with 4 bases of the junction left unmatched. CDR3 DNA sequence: TGTGCCAGCAGCGTGGGGGGACAGGACTACAATGAGCAGTTCTTC. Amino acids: CASSVGGQDYNEQFF.

The CDR3 loop is CASSVATPDIFETQYF. Written as DNA, the CDR3 is TGTGCCAGCAGTGTGGCGACTCCCGATATATTCGAGACCCAGTACTTC. This rearrangement joins TRBV2 to TRBJ2-5, with no clear D. The germline CDR1 and CDR2 sequences are SNHLY and FYNNEI. Trimming took 4 bases from V and 5 from J, leaving 20 bases between them. The CDR3 extends over 16 amino acids.

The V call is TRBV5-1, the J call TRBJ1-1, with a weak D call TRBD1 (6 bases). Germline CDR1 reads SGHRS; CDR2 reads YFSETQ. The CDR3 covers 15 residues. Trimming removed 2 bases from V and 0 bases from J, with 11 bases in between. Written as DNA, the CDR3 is TGCGCCAGCAGCTTTGGGGGCACAATGAACACTGAAGCTTTCTTT. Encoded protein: CASSFGGTMNTEAFF.

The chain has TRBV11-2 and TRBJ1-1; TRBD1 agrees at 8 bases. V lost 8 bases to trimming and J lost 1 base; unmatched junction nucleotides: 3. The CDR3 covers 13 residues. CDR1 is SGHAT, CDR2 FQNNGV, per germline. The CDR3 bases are TGTGCCAGCGACAGGGGTGGGAACACTGAAGCTTTCTTT. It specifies CASDRGGNTEAFF.

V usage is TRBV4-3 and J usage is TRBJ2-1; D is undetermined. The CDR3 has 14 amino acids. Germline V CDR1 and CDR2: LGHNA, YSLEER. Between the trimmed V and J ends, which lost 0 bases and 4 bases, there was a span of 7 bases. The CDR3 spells CASSQESEYNEQFF. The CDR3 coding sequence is TGCGCCAGCAGCCAAGAATCGGAGTACAATGAGCAGTTCTTC.

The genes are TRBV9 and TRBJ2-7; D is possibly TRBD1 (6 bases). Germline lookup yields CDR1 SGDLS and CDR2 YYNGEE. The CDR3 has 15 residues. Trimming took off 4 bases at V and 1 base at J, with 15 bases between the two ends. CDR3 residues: CASSTSPGQSYEQYF. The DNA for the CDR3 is TGTGCCAGCAGCACAAGTCCCGGACAGTCCTACGAGCAGTACTTC. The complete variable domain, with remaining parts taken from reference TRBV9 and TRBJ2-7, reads DSGVTQTPKHLITATGQRVTLRCSPRSGDLSVYWYQQSLDQGLQFLIQYYNGEERAKGNILERFSAQQFPDLHSELNLSSLELGDSALYFCASSTSPGQSYEQYFGPGTRLTVT.

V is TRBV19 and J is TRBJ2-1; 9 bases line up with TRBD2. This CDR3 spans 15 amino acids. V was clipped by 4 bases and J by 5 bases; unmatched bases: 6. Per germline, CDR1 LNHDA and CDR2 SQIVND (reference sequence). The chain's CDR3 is CASSTGLAPNNEQFF. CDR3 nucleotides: TGTGCCAGTAGTACTGGACTAGCGCCGAACAATGAGCAGTTCTTC.

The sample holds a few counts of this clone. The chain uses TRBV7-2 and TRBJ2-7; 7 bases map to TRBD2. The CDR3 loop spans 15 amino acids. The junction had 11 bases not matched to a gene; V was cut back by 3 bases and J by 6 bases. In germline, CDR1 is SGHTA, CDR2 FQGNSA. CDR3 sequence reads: CASSFASGDPTEQYF. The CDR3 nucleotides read TGTGCCAGCAGCTTCGCTAGCGGAGACCCTACCGAGCAGTACTTC.

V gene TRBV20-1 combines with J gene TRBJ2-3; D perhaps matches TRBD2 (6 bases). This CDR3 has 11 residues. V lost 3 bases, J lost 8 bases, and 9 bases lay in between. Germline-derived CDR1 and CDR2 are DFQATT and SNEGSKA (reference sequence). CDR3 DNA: TGCAGTGCTAGGTGGGGGGTTACGCAGTATTTT. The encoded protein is CSARWGVTQYF.

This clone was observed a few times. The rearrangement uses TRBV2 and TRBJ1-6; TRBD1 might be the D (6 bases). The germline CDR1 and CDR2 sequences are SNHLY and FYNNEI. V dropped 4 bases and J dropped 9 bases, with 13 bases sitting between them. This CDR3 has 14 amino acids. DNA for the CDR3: TGTGCCAGCAGTGGGCCAGGGGTGGGTTCACCCCTCCACTTT. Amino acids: CASSGPGVGSPLHF.

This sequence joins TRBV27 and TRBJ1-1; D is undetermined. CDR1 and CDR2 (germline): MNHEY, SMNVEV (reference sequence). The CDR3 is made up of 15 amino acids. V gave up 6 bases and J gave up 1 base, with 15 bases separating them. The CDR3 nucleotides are TGTGCCAGCAGAAGCCGCGGACGGGAGAACACTGAAGCTTTCTTT. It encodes CASRSRGRENTEAFF.

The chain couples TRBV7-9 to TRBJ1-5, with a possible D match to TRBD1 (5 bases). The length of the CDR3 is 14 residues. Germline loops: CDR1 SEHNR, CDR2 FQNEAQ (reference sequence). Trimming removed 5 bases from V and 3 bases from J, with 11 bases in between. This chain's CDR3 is CASSRDSFNQPQHF. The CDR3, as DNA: TGTGCCAGCAGCAGAGACAGCTTCAATCAGCCCCAGCATTTT.

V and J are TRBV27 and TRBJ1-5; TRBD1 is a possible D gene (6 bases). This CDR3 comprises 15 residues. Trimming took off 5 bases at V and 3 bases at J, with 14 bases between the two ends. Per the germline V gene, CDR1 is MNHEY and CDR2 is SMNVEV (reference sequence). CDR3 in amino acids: CASSPIQGPNQPQHF. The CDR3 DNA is TGTGCCAGCAGTCCTATACAGGGCCCCAATCAGCCCCAGCATTTT.

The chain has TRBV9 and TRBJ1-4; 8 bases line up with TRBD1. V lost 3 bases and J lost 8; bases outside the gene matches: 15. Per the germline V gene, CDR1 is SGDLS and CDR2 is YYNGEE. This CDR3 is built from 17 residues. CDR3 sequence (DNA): TGTGCCAGCAGCGCCAGCCCTACACAGGGGGGTTCGGAAAAACTGTTTTTT. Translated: CASSASPTQGGSEKLFF.

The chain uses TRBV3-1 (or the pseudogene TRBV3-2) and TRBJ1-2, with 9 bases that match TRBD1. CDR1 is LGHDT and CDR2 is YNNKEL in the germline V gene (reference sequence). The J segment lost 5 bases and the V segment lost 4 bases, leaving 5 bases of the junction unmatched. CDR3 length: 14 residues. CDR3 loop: CASSLPGQGYGYTF. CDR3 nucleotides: TGTGCCAGCAGCCTTCCCGGACAGGGGTATGGCTACACCTTC.

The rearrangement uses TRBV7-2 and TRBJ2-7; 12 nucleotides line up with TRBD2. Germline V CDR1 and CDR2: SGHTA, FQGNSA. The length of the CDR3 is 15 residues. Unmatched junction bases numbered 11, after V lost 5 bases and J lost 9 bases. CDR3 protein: CASSPGLAGFGGQYF. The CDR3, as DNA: TGTGCCAGCAGCCCGGGACTAGCGGGCTTTGGTGGGCAGTACTTC.

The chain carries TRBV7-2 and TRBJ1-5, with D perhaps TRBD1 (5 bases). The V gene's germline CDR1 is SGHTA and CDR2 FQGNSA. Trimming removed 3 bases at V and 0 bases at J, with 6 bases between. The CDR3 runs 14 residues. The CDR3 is CASSLTASNQPQHF. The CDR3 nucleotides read TGTGCCAGCAGCTTGACAGCTAGCAATCAGCCCCAGCATTTT.

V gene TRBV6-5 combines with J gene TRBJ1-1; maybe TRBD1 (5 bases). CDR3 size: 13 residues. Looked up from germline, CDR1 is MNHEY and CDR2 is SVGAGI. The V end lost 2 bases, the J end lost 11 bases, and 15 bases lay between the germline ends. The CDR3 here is CASSYGANVEAFF. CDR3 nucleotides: TGTGCCAGCAGTTACGGGGCTAACGTCGAGGCTTTCTTT.